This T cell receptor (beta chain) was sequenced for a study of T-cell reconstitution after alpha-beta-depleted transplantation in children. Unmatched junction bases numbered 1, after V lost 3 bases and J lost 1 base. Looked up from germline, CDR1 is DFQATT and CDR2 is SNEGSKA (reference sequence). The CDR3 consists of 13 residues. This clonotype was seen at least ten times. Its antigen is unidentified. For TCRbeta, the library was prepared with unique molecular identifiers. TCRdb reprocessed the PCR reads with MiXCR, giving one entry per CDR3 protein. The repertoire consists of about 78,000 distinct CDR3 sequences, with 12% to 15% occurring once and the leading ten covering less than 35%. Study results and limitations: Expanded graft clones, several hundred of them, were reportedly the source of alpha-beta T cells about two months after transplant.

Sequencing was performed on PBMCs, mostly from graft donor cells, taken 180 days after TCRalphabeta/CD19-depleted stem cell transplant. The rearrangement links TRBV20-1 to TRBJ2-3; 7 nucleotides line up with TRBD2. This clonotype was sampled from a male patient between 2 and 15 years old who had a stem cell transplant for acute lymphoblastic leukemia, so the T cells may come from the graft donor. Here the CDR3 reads CSARSGGTDTQYF. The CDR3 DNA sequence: TGCAGTGCTAGGAGCGGGGGCACAGATACGCAGTATTTT.